One and the same sample provided the 26 T cell receptor beta chains below, sequenced in a study of OX40 agonist ivuxolimab in advanced cancers. Repertoires were generated with immunoSEQ multiplex PCR, while TCRdb's copy carries only in-frame clones and drops some. The sample holds tens of thousands of clones, nearly 90% seen once. Here the sequenced sample was CD4+ or CD8+ T cells sorted from blood, taken in a trial of the OX40 agonist ivuxolimab. The origin of the receptors is an adult with an advanced solid tumor such as melanoma, head and neck, liver or kidney cancer.

The rearrangement links TRBV20-1 to TRBJ2-3; perhaps TRBD2 as D (6 bases). V was shortened by 7 bases and J by 6 bases, with 8 bases between the two germline ends. The CDR3 totals 10 residues. Germline CDR1 reads DFQATT; CDR2 reads SNEGSKA (reference sequence). The CDR3 DNA follows: TGCAGTGGGGGGAGGGATACGCAGTATTTT. Amino acid sequence: CSGGRDTQYF.

The chain recombines TRBV9 with TRBJ1-2, with no clear D. V was pared by 0 bases and J by 4 bases, with 16 bases between. There are 16 residues in the CDR3. The germline gives CDR1 SGDLS, CDR2 YYNGEE. The CDR3 region has the DNA TGTGCCAGCAGCGTAGCGAAGGCCGGGCGTAGCTATGGCTACACCTTC. It codes for CASSVAKAGRSYGYTF.

The chain couples TRBV2 to TRBJ1-4; TRBD1 aligns across 10 bases. This CDR3 contains 15 residues. Germline trimming cut 2 bases from V and 8 bases from J; bases unmatched to any gene: 5. CDR1 is SNHLY and CDR2 is FYNNEI in the germline V gene. DNA for the CDR3: TGTGCCAGCAGTGAACAGGGACAGGGGCGGGAAAAACTGTTTTTT. Translation: CASSEQGQGREKLFF.

Remarks on this clone: The sample holds other DNA sequences that translate to the same CDR3. CDR3 sequence reads: CASSLAGTGNYGYTF. The CDR3 DNA reads as TGCGCCAGCAGCTTGGCAGGGACGGGTAACTATGGCTACACCTTC. The rearrangement uses TRBV5-1 and TRBJ1-2; perhaps TRBD1 as D (5 bases). The CDR3 contains 15 residues. From germline, CDR1 is SGHRS and CDR2 YFSETQ. Trimming took 0 bases from V and 1 from J, leaving 10 bases between them.

The sample holds a few counts of this clone. The chain uses TRBV30 and TRBJ2-3; possibly TRBD1 or TRBD2 for D (5 bases each). The CDR3 extends over 15 amino acids. Germline CDR1 is GTSNPN and CDR2 is SVGIG (reference sequence). Trimming removed 5 bases at V and 0 bases at J, with 15 bases between. DNA of the CDR3: TGTGCCTGGGGAAGATCCGGGACGAGCACAGATACGCAGTATTTT. This gives the protein CAWGRSGTSTDTQYF. The variable domain in full, completed from reference TRBV30 and TRBJ2-3, reads SQTIHQWPATLVQPVGSPLSLECTVEGTSNPNLYWYRQAAGRGLQLLFYSVGIGQISSEVPQNLSASRPQDRQFILSSKKLLLSDSGFYLCAWGRSGTSTDTQYFGPGTRLTVL.

The gene calls are TRBV4-3 and TRBJ2-7; either TRBD1 or TRBD2 may supply D (6 bases each). The V and J ends lost 1 base and 6 bases respectively, with 22 bases between them. The CDR3 is made up of 17 amino acids. Germline CDR1 reads LGHNA; CDR2 reads YSLEER. CDR3 amino acids: CASSQGFNPFGGGEQYF. CDR3 bases: TGCGCCAGCAGCCAAGGTTTCAATCCATTCGGGGGCGGCGAGCAGTACTTC.

CDR3 region: CASSLSGSNQPQHF. The CDR3, as DNA: TGTGCCAGCAGTTTATCGGGGAGCAATCAGCCCCAGCATTTT. V is TRBV28 and J is TRBJ1-5; no definite D call. The germline CDR1 and CDR2 sequences are MDHEN and SYDVKM. Trimming left V 1 base short and J 1 base short, with 5 bases between. This CDR3 contains 14 residues. Together with reference TRBV28 and TRBJ1-5, the CDR3 gives the full variable domain: DVKVTQSSRYLVKRTGEKVFLECVQDMDHENMFWYRQDPGLGLRLIYFSYDVKMKEKGDIPEGYSVSREKKERFSLILESASTNQTSMYLCASSLSGSNQPQHFGDGTRLSIL.

This clone occurred once. The V call is TRBV2, the J call TRBJ1-5; 8 bases map to TRBD1. This CDR3 comprises 17 residues. Germline V gene sequence: CDR1 SNHLY, CDR2 FYNNEI. After removal of 4 bases from V and 0 bases from J, the junction contained 8 bases not matched to a gene. The CDR3 nucleotides are TGTGCCAGCAGTGTTAACAGGGGGGTGGGTAGCAATCAGCCCCAGCATTTT. Translating it yields CASSVNRGVGSNQPQHF.

J is TRBJ2-4 and V is TRBV7-2; 7 bases agree with TRBD1. The germline gives CDR1 SGHTA, CDR2 FQGNSA. This CDR3 comprises 16 residues. The ends lost 5 bases at V and 0 bases at J; junction bases unmatched: 7. CDR3 DNA: TGTGCCAGCAGCCCGGGGACAGATCTAGCCAAAAACATTCAGTACTTC. It specifies CASSPGTDLAKNIQYF.

The J gene is TRBJ1-5, the V gene TRBV6-6, with D uncertain. The V gene's germline CDR1 is MNHNY and CDR2 SVGAGI (reference sequence). This CDR3 spans 16 amino acids. V was cut by 5 bases and J by 0 bases, with 14 bases left in between. In DNA form, the CDR3 reads TGTGCCAGCAGTAGGACCCCCCCATATAGCAATCAGCCCCAGCATTTT. It encodes CASSRTPPYSNQPQHF.

V and J are TRBV18 and TRBJ2-1, with TRBD2 matching over 11 bases. The V gene end was trimmed by 5 bases and the J gene end by 8 bases; junction bases not matched to a gene: 5. CDR1 KGHSH and CDR2 LQKENI come from the germline V gene. CDR3 size: 14 residues. The CDR3 loop reads CASSETSGSYEQFF. CDR3 DNA sequence: TGTGCCAGCTCAGAAACTAGCGGGAGCTATGAGCAGTTCTTC.

The chain carries TRBV28 and TRBJ1-2; 7 nucleotides line up with TRBD1. The CDR3 is made up of 14 amino acids. V shed 5 bases and J 4 bases; nucleotides not matched to a gene: 7. Germline V CDR1 and CDR2: MDHEN, SYDVKM. CDR3 loop: CASSGQGVIYGYTF. CDR3 DNA: TGTGCCAGCAGTGGTCAGGGGGTAATCTATGGCTACACCTTC.

This clone was seen once. The gene calls are TRBV4-1 and TRBJ2-3; the D is unclear. Per germline, CDR1 MGHRA and CDR2 YSYEKL. The CDR3 runs to 13 residues. The ends were cut back, 0 bases at V and 7 bases at J, with 8 bases in the middle. CDR3 residues: CASSQDKEYTQYF. The CDR3 coding sequence is TGCGCCAGCAGCCAAGATAAGGAATATACGCAGTATTTT.

V gene TRBV7-2 combines with J gene TRBJ2-7; 7 bases are a match to TRBD2. V trimming: 1 base; J trimming: 4 bases; junction bases outside the gene matches: 4. Germline assignment: CDR1 SGHTA and CDR2 FQGNSA. CDR3 length: 14 residues. The CDR3 region is CASSLDAGVYEQYF. CDR3 coding DNA: TGTGCCAGCAGCTTAGATGCGGGAGTGTACGAGCAGTACTTC. Full variable domain (rest looked up from reference TRBV7-2 and TRBJ2-7): GAGVSQSPSNKVTEKGKDVELRCDPISGHTALYWYRQSLGQGLEFLIYFQGNSAPDKSGLPSDRFSAERTGGSVSTLTIQRTQQEDSAVYLCASSLDAGVYEQYFGPGTRLTVT.

CDR3 coding DNA: TGTGCCAGCAGGGGACAGGCCACCGGGGAGCTGTTTTTT. Amino acids: CASRGQATGELFF. The chain combines TRBV6-1 with TRBJ2-2, with 8 positions matching TRBD1. Germline V gene lookup returns CDR1 MNHNS and CDR2 SASEGT. CDR3 length: 13 residues. The junction had 1 base not matched to a gene; V was cut back by 6 bases and J by 4 bases.

This chain joins TRBV7-2 and TRBJ1-4; 7 bases are shared with TRBD1. V was pared by 4 bases and J by 0 bases, with 5 bases of the junction left unmatched. Germline V lookup: CDR1 SGHTA, CDR2 FQGNSA. This CDR3 contains 16 residues. The CDR3, as DNA: TGTGCCAGCAGCTCCGACAGGGCTGCAACTAATGAAAAACTGTTTTTT. It translates to CASSSDRAATNEKLFF.

This rearrangement joins TRBV28 to TRBJ2-2; D unclear. The CDR3 is made up of 13 amino acids. Trimming shortened V by 6 bases and J by 7 bases, and 12 bases separated the two germline ends. Germline CDR1 is MDHEN and CDR2 is SYDVKM. CDR3 coding DNA: TGTGCCAGCAGGGTTAGGGTCGGCGGGGAGCTGTTTTTT. It is translated as CASRVRVGGELFF. The variable domain in full, completed from reference TRBV28 and TRBJ2-2, reads DVKVTQSSRYLVKRTGEKVFLECVQDMDHENMFWYRQDPGLGLRLIYFSYDVKMKEKGDIPEGYSVSREKKERFSLILESASTNQTSMYLCASRVRVGGELFFGEGSRLTVL.

CDR3 protein: CASSPVGTGGSNEQYV. CDR3 sequence (DNA): TGTGCCAGCTCACCGGTCGGGACAGGGGGGTCGAACGAGCAGTACGTC. This chain connects TRBV18 to TRBJ2-7; TRBD1 matches at 11 bases. The CDR3 covers 16 residues. Losses at the gene ends were 3 bases for V and 5 bases for J; bases not matched to a gene: 9. CDR1 is KGHSH, CDR2 LQKENI, per germline.

The chain couples TRBV29-1 to TRBJ1-1; the D is unclear. V was trimmed by 5 bases and J by 0 bases, leaving 10 bases between them. The CDR3 is 13 amino acids. Germline V lookup: CDR1 SQVTM, CDR2 ANQGSEA. The CDR3 loop is CSVPGVVNTEAFF. The CDR3 nucleotides read TGCAGCGTTCCCGGGGTGGTGAACACTGAAGCTTTCTTT.

The J gene is TRBJ1-4, the V gene TRBV5-4, with TRBD1 identical over 9 bases. J lost 7 bases, V lost 3 bases, and 4 bases had no gene match. Germline V gene data show CDR1 as SGHNT and CDR2 as YYREEE (reference sequence). This CDR3 has 14 amino acids. CDR3 amino acids: CASSSGTGSEKLFF. CDR3 bases: TGTGCCAGCAGCTCCGGGACAGGGTCTGAAAAACTGTTTTTT.

The rearrangement joins TRBV7-2 to TRBJ1-2, with unresolved D. The germline V and J ends were trimmed by 1 base and 4 bases, with 4 bases remaining between them. The CDR3 runs 12 residues. Per germline, CDR1 SGHTA and CDR2 FQGNSA. The CDR3 reads CASSLVPYGYTF. For the CDR3, the DNA is TGTGCCAGCAGCTTAGTCCCCTATGGCTACACCTTC.

The V and J genes are TRBV5-1 and TRBJ1-4; 7 positions match TRBD1. There are 20 residues in the CDR3. Germline-derived CDR1 and CDR2 are SGHRS and YFSETQ. Germline trimming cut 0 bases from V and 0 bases from J; bases unmatched to any gene: 14. The CDR3 loop reads CASSLVARGLGAATNEKLFF. For the CDR3, the DNA is TGCGCCAGCAGCTTGGTGGCTAGGGGGCTAGGTGCAGCAACTAATGAAAAACTGTTTTTT.

This chain links TRBV5-1 with TRBJ2-6; D is perhaps TRBD1 or TRBD2 (5 bases each). Germline CDR1 is SGHRS and CDR2 is YFSETQ. V shed 3 bases and J shed 1 base, with 8 bases lying between them. The CDR3 consists of 15 residues. Written as DNA, the CDR3 is TGCGCCAGCAGCTGGGACCCGTCTGGGGCCAACGTCCTGACTTTC. Encoded protein: CASSWDPSGANVLTF. Looking up the rest from reference TRBV5-1 and TRBJ2-6 gives the full variable domain: KAGVTQTPRYLIKTRGQQVTLSCSPISGHRSVSWYQQTPGQGLQFLFEYFSETQRNKGNFPGRFSGRQFSNSRSEMNVSTLELGDSALYLCASSWDPSGANVLTFGAGSRLTVL.

This clone appeared a few times. This chain links TRBV7-3 with TRBJ2-1; 7 bases fit TRBD2. The CDR3 covers 14 residues. Per the germline V gene, CDR1 is SGHTA and CDR2 is FQGTGA. Losses at the gene ends were 4 bases for V and 0 bases for J; bases not matched to a gene: 0. The CDR3 region is CASSSSGSYNEQFF. The CDR3 coding sequence is TGTGCCAGCAGCTCTAGCGGCTCCTACAATGAGCAGTTCTTC.

CDR3 loop: CASSYEAGRGTQYF. The CDR3 bases are TGTGCCAGCAGCTATGAAGCGGGTAGAGGGACCCAGTACTTC. The chain uses TRBV7-2 and TRBJ2-5, with D tentatively TRBD2 (6 bases). Per germline, CDR1 SGHTA and CDR2 FQGNSA. The CDR3 contains 14 residues. V gave up 4 bases and J gave up 7 bases, with 16 bases separating them.

The genes are TRBV5-8 and TRBJ2-1, with D possibly TRBD2 on 6 matching bases. The germline CDR1 and CDR2 sequences are SGHTS and YDEGEE. CDR3 length: 16 residues. V lost 5 bases, J lost 5 bases, and 20 bases lay in between. The CDR3 DNA reads TGTGCCAGCAGAGAAAGGACTACCCCGCGACACAATGAGCAGTTCTTC. Translated, it gives CASRERTTPRHNEQFF. The full variable domain, completed using reference TRBV5-8 and TRBJ2-1, is EAGVTQSPTHLIKTRGQQATLRCSPISGHTSVYWYQQALGLGLQFLLWYDEGEERNRGNFPPRFSGRQFPNYSSELNVNALELEDSALYLCASRERTTPRHNEQFFGPGTRLTVL.